This entry features one T cell receptor (beta chain) sequence. This clonotype has just a few counts. Its antigen is unknown. One end of the junction does not line up with germline, which may come from a read error. This record comes from a study of T cells in Graves' hyperthyroidism and ophthalmopathy (dated by TCRdb to between 2019 and 2020). A note on the overall study: Peripheral blood samples were taken at the time of initial diagnosis, prior to any treatment. To identify distinguishing TCR V-J signatures, a discovery cohort of some 100 patients was used, comprising 43 with Graves' ophthalmopathy and around 60 with stable Graves' hyperthyroidism. Prospective prediction of ophthalmopathy was tested in an independent validation cohort consisting of roughly 20 hyperthyroidism patients and 15 or so patients who later progressed to ophthalmopathy. For training and testing, the 100 or so patients in the discovery cohort were randomly divided in a 7:3 ratio. The study also compared thyroid tissue and blood T-cell repertoires from a handful of Graves' hyperthyroidism patients. After blood sampling, hyperthyroidism patients were treated with methimazole at a starting dose of 30 mg daily, and ophthalmopathy patients were treated with high-dose intravenous methylprednisolone. The paper describes TCR Vbeta CDR3 sequencing of roughly 130 peripheral blood samples, made up of 40 to 45 ophthalmopathy patients, over 70 hyperthyroidism patients and about 17 progressor patients.

Stable Graves' hyperthyroidism was defined as the absence of progression to ophthalmopathy over 18 months of follow-up. Hyperthyroidism patients were aged 18 to 65 years and newly diagnosed, with disease duration of less than 2 months. Any patient with an uncontrolled infection, another autoimmune disease, pregnancy or lactation was excluded. Diagnoses relied on clinical symptoms, serum thyroxine and TRAb, thyroid ultrasound and orbital computed tomography. Ficoll-Paque density gradient centrifugation was used to isolate PBMCs from 10 ml of fresh peripheral blood. Total RNA was extracted using Trizol reagent, and RNA quality was assessed on an Agilent 2100 Bioanalyzer. The TCR beta CDR3 regions were amplified from the RNA transcripts. The first round of RT-PCR for the TCR CDR3 was performed with the HTBI primer set and the Qiagen OneStep RT-PCR kit. Libraries were constructed in a second round of multiplex PCR, after which size selection and purification were performed. The libraries were sequenced on an Illumina HiSeq2000 using paired-end 100 bp reads. The source study handled its data this way. Raw data were processed with SOAPnuke, discarding reads with adapters, uncalled bases, mean Phred below 15, or no exact constant-primer or identifier match. COPE v1.2.5 was used to merge high-quality paired reads, and clonotypes were defined as unique nucleotide sequences. Clonotypes were aligned to IMGT TRBV, TRBD and TRBJ reference segments using MiTCR v1.1. The analysis was restricted to V-J combinations with a frequency above 0.0001, which together covered 99.2% of the repertoires. A TCS score was defined as the ratio of F50 (clonal expansion) to E x V (chaos), with BLOSUM62-based TCRdist applied between CDR3 peptides within each V-J. Welch's t-statistics and random forest reduced approximately 520 V-J features to some 14, which were used in a naive Bayes classifier (R e1071). TCRdb applied fastp at Q25 and MiXCR to the public reads, then kept only in-frame beta chains. Rows with a matching CDR3 protein are joined into one entry that keeps the most common DNA and genes. TCRdb, not the original authors, processed these V and J calls. Within this sample are more than 150,000 distinct CDR3 sequences, with about a sixth of them counted one time only. The ten largest account for 25% to 30% of the sample.

CDR1 and CDR2 were assigned from the germline V gene (reference sequence) as DFQATT and SNEGSKA. The CDR3 measures 13 amino acids from cysteine to phenylalanine. Just the 39-base CDR3 DNA is kept, in frame starting at base 1. What the authors observed across the whole study: Most expanded thyroid clonotypes (frequency above 0.001) were also found in blood, which suggests that blood repertoires may mirror thyroid immune responses. No statistical method was used to fix the sample size in advance, and group allocation was not hidden from the investigators. A 13 V-J signature model separated ophthalmopathy from stable hyperthyroidism, with around 91% sensitivity and 81% to 83% specificity in cross-validation and 80%/75% in testing. In validation, the model predicted progression to ophthalmopathy with approximately 70% sensitivity and over 72% specificity, a median of 6.5 months before onset.

This chain is built from TRBV20-1 and TRBJ2-7; 9 nucleotides in the junction match TRBD1. This clonotype was sampled from a woman in her forties or fifties with Graves' hyperthyroidism. The sample was blood. The nucleotide sequence is given as TGCGGTGCTAGAGGAGACAGGGGGTACGAGCAGTACTTC. Its protein product is CGARGDRGYEQYF.